The table lists the clone carrying this TCR beta chain with many counts. Preparation of the TCRbeta library used unique molecular identifiers. TCRdb re-derived calls from the PCR reads in MiXCR, one entry per CDR3 protein. The sample gives over 550,000 distinct CDR3 sequences, about 11% of which show up once; approximately 4.1% is in the top ten. The data originate from a study of T-cell reconstitution after alpha-beta-depleted transplantation in children. Trimming removed 3 bases from V and 4 bases from J; junction bases left unmatched: 4. The CDR3 consists of 14 residues. CDR1 and CDR2 (germline): KGHSH, LQKENI.

The TCR sequence derives from a human donor who donated a stem cell graft to a child with acute myeloid leukemia. The input for sequencing was PBMCs from the stem cell graft donor, taken from the stem cell graft. The rearrangement joins TRBV18 to TRBJ2-5, with 8 bases lining up with TRBD2. The DNA of the CDR3 is TGTGCCAGCTCACCCGGACTAGCAACAGAGACCCAGTACTTC. This codes for CASSPGLATETQYF.